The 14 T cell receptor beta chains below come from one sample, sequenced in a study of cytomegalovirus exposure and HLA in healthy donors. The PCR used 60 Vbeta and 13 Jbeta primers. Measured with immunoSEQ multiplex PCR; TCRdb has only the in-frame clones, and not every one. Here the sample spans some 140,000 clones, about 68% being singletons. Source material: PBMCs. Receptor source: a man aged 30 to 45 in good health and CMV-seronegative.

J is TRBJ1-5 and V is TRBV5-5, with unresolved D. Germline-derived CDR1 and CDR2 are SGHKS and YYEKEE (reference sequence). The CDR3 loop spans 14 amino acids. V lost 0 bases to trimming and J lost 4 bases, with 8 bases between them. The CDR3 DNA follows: TGTGCCAGCAGCTTGGGGTCTGCGAATCAGCCCCAGCATTTT. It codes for CASSLGSANQPQHF.

The CDR3: CASSFDGLEGRSPLHF. The CDR3, as DNA: TGTGCCAGCAGTTTCGACGGTTTGGAGGGGAGGTCACCCCTCCACTTT. V is TRBV28 and J is TRBJ1-6, with D tentatively TRBD1 (5 bases). The CDR3 consists of 16 residues. The V end lost 3 bases, the J end lost 10 bases, and 19 bases lay between the germline ends. CDR1 is MDHEN, CDR2 SYDVKM, per germline.

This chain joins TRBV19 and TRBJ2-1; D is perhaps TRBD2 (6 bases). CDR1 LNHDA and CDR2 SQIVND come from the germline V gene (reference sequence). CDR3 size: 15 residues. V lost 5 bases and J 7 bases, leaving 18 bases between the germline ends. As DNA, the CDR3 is TGTGCCAGTAGTCCTGGCGGGGCCGCGGGGAATGAGCAGTTCTTC. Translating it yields CASSPGGAAGNEQFF.

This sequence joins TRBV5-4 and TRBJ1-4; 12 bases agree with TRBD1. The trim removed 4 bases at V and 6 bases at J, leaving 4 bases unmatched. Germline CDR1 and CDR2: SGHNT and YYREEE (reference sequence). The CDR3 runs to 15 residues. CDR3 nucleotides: TGTGCCAGCAGCAAGGGACAGGGGGCGCATGAAAAACTGTTTTTT. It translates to CASSKGQGAHEKLFF.

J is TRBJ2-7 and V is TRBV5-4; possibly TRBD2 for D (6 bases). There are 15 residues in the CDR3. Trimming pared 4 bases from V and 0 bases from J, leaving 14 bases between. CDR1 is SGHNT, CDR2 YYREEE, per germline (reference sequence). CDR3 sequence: CASSPPGGSSYEQYF. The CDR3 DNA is TGTGCCAGCAGCCCCCCCGGGGGTTCCTCCTACGAGCAGTACTTC.

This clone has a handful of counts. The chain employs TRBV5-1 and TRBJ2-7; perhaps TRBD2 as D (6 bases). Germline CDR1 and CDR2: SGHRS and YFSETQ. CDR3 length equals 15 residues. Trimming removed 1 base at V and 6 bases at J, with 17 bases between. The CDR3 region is CASSLSGTPEGEQYF. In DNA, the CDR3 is TGCGCCAGCAGCTTGAGTGGGACCCCGGAGGGCGAGCAGTACTTC.

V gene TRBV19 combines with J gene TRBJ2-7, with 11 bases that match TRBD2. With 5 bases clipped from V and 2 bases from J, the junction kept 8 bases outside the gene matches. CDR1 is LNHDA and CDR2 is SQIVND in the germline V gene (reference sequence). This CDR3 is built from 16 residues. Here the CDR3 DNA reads TGTGCCAGTAGTCAGGGACTAGCGGCACTAGCCTACGAGCAGTACTTC. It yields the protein CASSQGLAALAYEQYF.

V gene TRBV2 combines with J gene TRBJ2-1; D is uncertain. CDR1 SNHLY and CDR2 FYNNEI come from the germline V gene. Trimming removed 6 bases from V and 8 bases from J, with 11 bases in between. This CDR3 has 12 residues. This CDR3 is CASSPRRDEQFF. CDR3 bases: TGTGCCAGCAGCCCCCGGAGAGATGAGCAGTTCTTC.

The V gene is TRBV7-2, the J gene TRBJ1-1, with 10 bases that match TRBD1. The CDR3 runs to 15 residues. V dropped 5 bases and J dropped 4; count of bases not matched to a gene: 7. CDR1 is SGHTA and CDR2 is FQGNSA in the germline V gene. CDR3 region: CASSHDRGLSTEAFF. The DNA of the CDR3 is TGTGCCAGCAGCCACGACAGGGGGCTGAGCACTGAAGCTTTCTTT.

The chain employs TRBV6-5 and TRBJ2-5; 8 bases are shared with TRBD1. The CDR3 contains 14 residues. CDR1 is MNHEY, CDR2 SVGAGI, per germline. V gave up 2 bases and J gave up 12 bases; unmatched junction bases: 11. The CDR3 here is CASSYLGQGPVEYF. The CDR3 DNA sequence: TGTGCCAGCAGTTACCTTGGACAGGGCCCCGTTGAGTACTTC.

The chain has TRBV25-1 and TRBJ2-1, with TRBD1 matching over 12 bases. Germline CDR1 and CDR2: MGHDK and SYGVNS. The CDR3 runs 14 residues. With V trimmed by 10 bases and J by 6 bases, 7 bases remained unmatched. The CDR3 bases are TGTGCCATCGCGGGGGACAGGGGGCTCAATGAGCAGTTCTTC. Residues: CAIAGDRGLNEQFF.

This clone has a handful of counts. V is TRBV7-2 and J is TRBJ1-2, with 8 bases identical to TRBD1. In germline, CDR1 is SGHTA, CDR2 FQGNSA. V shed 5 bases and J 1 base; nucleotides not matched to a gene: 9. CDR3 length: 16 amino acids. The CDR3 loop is CASSTGTGQDNYGYTF. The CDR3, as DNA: TGTGCCAGCAGCACCGGGACGGGACAGGATAACTATGGCTACACCTTC.

CDR3 amino acids: CASSEVGTGVYGYTF. The DNA of the CDR3 is TGTGCCAGCAGTGAAGTTGGGACAGGAGTCTATGGCTACACCTTC. The rearrangement joins TRBV6-1 to TRBJ1-2; 8 bases are shared with TRBD1. Trimming cost V 1 base and J 4 bases; bases outside gene matches: 5. The CDR3 has 15 residues. Germline CDR1 and CDR2: MNHNS and SASEGT.

The CDR3 loop reads CASSAGRSTEAFF. The CDR3 DNA follows: TGTGCCAGCTCGGCAGGGAGGTCCACTGAAGCTTTCTTT. The J gene is TRBJ1-1, the V gene TRBV6-5, with D possibly TRBD1 on 5 matching bases. This CDR3 is built from 13 residues. Trimming removed 8 bases from V and 4 bases from J, with 14 bases in between. Germline V gives CDR1 MNHEY, CDR2 SVGAGI.